Here is one TCR beta chain with its context. This clone was observed a handful of times. Its cognate antigen has yet to be identified. The read is 3 residues too short to cover the CDR3 end, so that end is filled in from the germline J gene. V loses 5 bases, J loses 1 base, and the germline ends lie 8 bases apart. Inclusive of the bounding cysteine and phenylalanine, the CDR3 is 13 residues long. The 30 bases shown cover part of the CDR3, and their frame starts at base 1. CDR1 and CDR2 are drawn from the germline V gene: SNHLY, FYNNEI. Standard criteria were used to diagnose CVID, namely serum IgG, IgA and/or IgM reduced below the normal range together with specific antibody deficiency. The CVID group comprised some 43 subjects, approximately 15 female and approximately 30 male, aged roughly 8 to 64 years with a mean age of around 36. Most CVID patients and most healthy controls were of Caucasian heritage. All CVID subjects had received replacement immunoglobulin therapy for at least one year at the time of study participation. When blood was collected, none of the CVID subjects were ill or on immunomodulatory or immunosuppressive medication. Heparinized peripheral whole blood samples of about 5 to 8.5 ml were collected from each donor. Genomic DNA from adults with common variable immune deficiency (CVID) and from healthy adult controls was the source for sequencing TCRbeta CDR3 repertoires. To isolate peripheral blood mononuclear cells, diluted blood was subjected to density centrifugation over Hypaque 1077 or Ficoll-Paque. Genomic DNA was extracted from unsorted mononuclear cells by Qiagen column purification or by a centrifugation-based method.

Equivalent amounts of genomic DNA from CVID and control samples were used as sequencing input. For every sample, a 60 bp segment covering the rearranged TCRbeta CDR3 region was amplified and then sequenced. TCRbeta amplification used the immunoSEQ assay, a bias-corrected multiplex PCR with high-throughput sequencing. On the authors' methods: Every unique nucleotide sequence counted as a clone and was annotated with V, D and J genes, copy number and frequency. Sequences were labeled productive if in frame, and non-productive if out of frame or containing stop codons. As previously described, clonality was computed from Shannon's entropy. The predicted amino acid sequences of productive clones were used to derive the mean CDR3 Kyte-Doolittle hydropathy. The R hclust function was used to hierarchically cluster scaled V gene usage with Manhattan distance and complete linkage. Sharing of clones by CDR3 amino acid sequence was evaluated by resampling 12 repertoires per group over 100 rounds. The repertoires were screened for 65 to 75 published EBV-specific TCRbeta sequences and approximately 240 published CMV-specific TCRbeta sequences. After a couple of CVID samples that produced fewer than 10,000 sequences were dropped from the analysis, a few dozen CVID repertoires remained. As stored in TCRdb, this immuneACCESS dataset retains in-frame rearrangements with V and J assigned. A fraction of the clones does not appear; measured against another copy, unresolved V genes explain less than half of the discrepancy, and the remainder lacks a known reason. That table furnishes V, J and clone size, whereas the DNA furnished D and trimming. The table gives 9,500 to 15,000 clones for this sample, with none occurring only once. The biggest ten clones account for around 6.5% of the sample.

This record belongs to a study of T cell clonality in common variable immunodeficiency (dated by TCRdb to the mid-2010s). The paper's findings and limits, for the study overall: TCRbeta clonality was higher in CVID subjects than in healthy controls (t-test p = 0.018), and the increase was most characteristic of about a third of subjects. Patient heterogeneity within the CVID cohort put limits on correlating repertoire features with clinical complications. CVID subjects shared fewer TCRbeta clones with each other than healthy controls did (p < 0.0001). The authors noted that sequencing repertoires of T cell subpopulations would be needed to clarify what caused the increased clonality in CVID. Even though DNA input was equal, the average per sample came to 65,000 to 85,000 unique sequences for controls compared with about 31,547 for CVID samples. CVID TCRbeta sequences were reported to have fewer deletions and N-nucleotide insertions and to lack highly modified clones with 13 or more V deletions.

The chain joins TRBV2 to TRBJ2-5; no D gene call is confident. This receptor was obtained from a human donor with common variable immunodeficiency. Sequenced: peripheral blood mononuclear cells. The CDR3 here reads CASSRLFQETQYF. The sequenced part of the CDR3 DNA is TGTGCCAGCAGTCGTCTTTTCCAAGAGACC.